These 9 T cell receptor beta chains share one sample of origin, sequenced in a study of T cell responses to AZD1222 COVID-19 vaccine. This table comes from immunoSEQ multiplex PCR, and its TCRdb copy is limited to in-frame clones, with some not included. The sample shows approximately 120,000 clones, around 87% of them seen only once. The material was peripheral blood, obtained 28 days after the second AZD1222 dose. These receptors all stem from an adult who received the AZD1222 COVID-19 vaccine.

The V call is TRBV6-2 or TRBV6-3, the J call TRBJ2-7; D not resolved. The ends were cut back, 2 bases at V and 2 bases at J, with 7 bases in the middle. Germline V gene lookup returns CDR1 MNHEY and CDR2 SVGEGT. The CDR3 covers 13 residues. The CDR3 nucleotides read TGTGCCAGCAGTTACCACCCCGCCTACGAGCAGTACTTC. Its protein is CASSYHPAYEQYF.

The chain joins TRBV5-1 to TRBJ1-1; D unclear. Germline V gene data show CDR1 as SGHRS and CDR2 as YFSETQ. V lost 4 bases and J lost 7, with 11 bases in between. The CDR3 totals 12 residues. The CDR3 sequence: CASSPPVGEAFF. The CDR3, as DNA: TGCGCCAGCAGCCCCCCGGTTGGTGAAGCTTTCTTT.

The chain uses TRBV4-3 and TRBJ2-7; TRBD2 matches 9 bases. CDR3 length: 16 amino acids. Losses at the gene ends were 3 bases for V and 0 bases for J; bases not matched to a gene: 6. CDR1 LGHNA and CDR2 YSLEER come from the germline V gene. The CDR3 here is CASSQTGTSYSYEQYF. The CDR3 nucleotides read TGCGCCAGCAGCCAGACCGGGACTAGCTACTCCTACGAGCAGTACTTC.

The J gene is TRBJ1-4, the V gene TRBV18; D remains ambiguous. V lost 3 bases to trimming and J lost 0 bases, with 5 bases between them. Germline CDR1 KGHSH, CDR2 LQKENI. The CDR3 consists of 14 residues. In DNA form, the CDR3 reads TGTGCCAGCTCACCCGGTGCAACTAATGAAAAACTGTTTTTT. Translated: CASSPGATNEKLFF.

The chain has TRBV18 and TRBJ2-2, with D perhaps assigned TRBD1 or TRBD2 (5 bases each). This CDR3 spans 15 amino acids. Trimming took 2 bases from V and 2 from J, leaving 9 bases between them. Germline V lookup: CDR1 KGHSH, CDR2 LQKENI. As DNA, the CDR3 is TGTGCCAGCTCACCAATCGGGGCTAACACCGGGGAGCTGTTTTTT. This codes for CASSPIGANTGELFF.

The chain combines TRBV30 with TRBJ2-4; D is perhaps TRBD2 (5 bases). Trimming took 3 bases from V and 5 from J, leaving 14 bases between them. The germline V gene has CDR1 GTSNPN and CDR2 SVGIG (reference sequence). The CDR3 covers 14 residues. The CDR3 loop reads CAWSGLSRENIQYF. CDR3 in DNA: TGTGCCTGGAGCGGACTGAGTCGGGAAAACATTCAGTACTTC.

Here the CDR3 reads CAIRDSFATEAFF. DNA of the CDR3: TGTGCCATCAGGGACAGTTTTGCCACTGAAGCTTTCTTT. This chain uses TRBV10-3 with TRBJ1-1; tentatively, D is TRBD1 (6 bases). Germline-derived CDR1 and CDR2 are ENHRY and SYGVKD. CDR3 size: 13 residues. V was cut by 6 bases and J by 4 bases, with 12 bases left in between.

CDR3 region: CASSTPMTVIDEQYF. CDR3 nucleotides: TGTGCCAGCAGCACACCAATGACAGTCATCGACGAGCAGTACTTC. The V gene is TRBV7-9, the J gene TRBJ2-7, with D perhaps TRBD1 (5 bases). This CDR3 spans 15 amino acids. CDR1 SEHNR and CDR2 FQNEAQ come from the germline V gene (reference sequence). V was clipped by 5 bases and J by 5 bases, with 19 bases between them.

The J gene is TRBJ2-5, the V gene TRBV15, with D perhaps given as TRBD1 or TRBD2 (5 bases each). The length of the CDR3 is 14 residues. In germline, CDR1 is LNHNV, CDR2 YYDKDF (reference sequence). V shed 10 bases and J shed 4 bases, with 19 bases lying between them. As DNA, the CDR3 is TGTGCCATAACCTCCCGGGGTGGGGGAGAGACCCAGTACTTC. Translation: CAITSRGGGETQYF.